The 17 T cell receptor beta chains below come from one sample, sequenced in a study of cytomegalovirus exposure and HLA in healthy donors. PCR was performed using 60 Vbeta and 13 Jbeta primers. Repertoires were generated with immunoSEQ multiplex PCR, while TCRdb's copy carries only in-frame clones and drops some. Here the sample spans approximately 240,000 clones, 70% to 85% being singletons. The sample comprised PBMCs. The receptors originated from a woman between 35 and 50 years old in good health and CMV-seronegative.

V gene TRBV5-1 combines with J gene TRBJ2-7; 11 bases match TRBD2. Unmatched junction bases numbered 7, after V lost 0 bases and J lost 2 bases. Germline V lookup: CDR1 SGHRS, CDR2 YFSETQ. The CDR3 is 17 amino acids. Written as DNA, the CDR3 is TGCGCCAGCAGCTTGGGACGGACTAGCGGGTCACCCTACGAGCAGTACTTC. It yields the protein CASSLGRTSGSPYEQYF.

This rearrangement joins TRBV4-2 to TRBJ1-4; 7 bases line up with TRBD1. Germline V CDR1 and CDR2: LGHNA, YNFKEQ. The CDR3 runs to 15 residues. After removal of 0 bases from V and 7 bases from J, the junction contained 5 bases not matched to a gene. CDR3 in amino acids: CASSQEDRRSEKLFF. CDR3 sequence (DNA): TGTGCCAGCAGCCAAGAGGACAGGCGGAGTGAAAAACTGTTTTTT.

This chain uses TRBV19 with TRBJ2-5; D is possibly TRBD2 (5 bases). The germline V gene encodes CDR1 LNHDA and CDR2 SQIVND (reference sequence). The CDR3 is made up of 13 amino acids. Trimming shortened V by 4 bases and J by 1 base, and 7 bases separated the two germline ends. Here the CDR3 DNA reads TGTGCCAGTAGTAGACGGGGCCAAGAGACCCAGTACTTC. Amino acid sequence: CASSRRGQETQYF.

The rearrangement uses TRBV18 and TRBJ1-1; TRBD1 agrees at 9 bases. CDR1 is KGHSH, CDR2 LQKENI, per germline. The CDR3 runs to 15 residues. The junction had 6 bases not matched to a gene; V was cut back by 2 bases and J by 5 bases. This chain's CDR3 is CASSPNRGLDTEAFF. The DNA of the CDR3 is TGTGCCAGCTCACCAAACAGGGGGCTGGATACTGAAGCTTTCTTT.

The chain combines TRBV5-4 with TRBJ1-4; TRBD1 agrees at 9 bases. The CDR3 sequence is 14 residues long. V lost 4 bases, J lost 4 bases, and 2 bases stayed unmatched. Germline V gene sequence: CDR1 SGHNT, CDR2 YYREEE (reference sequence). CDR3 sequence: CASSTGGDNEKLFF. CDR3 in DNA: TGTGCCAGCAGCACAGGGGGCGATAATGAAAAACTGTTTTTT.

The chain combines TRBV14 with TRBJ1-1; no firm D call. Germline CDR1 reads SGHDN; CDR2 reads FVKESK. V was trimmed by 0 bases and J by 10 bases, leaving 15 bases between them. This CDR3 comprises 14 residues. The CDR3 loop reads CASSQEIAFGAAFF. The CDR3, as DNA: TGTGCCAGCAGCCAAGAGATCGCCTTTGGAGCAGCTTTCTTT. Full variable domain (missing parts from reference TRBV14 and TRBJ1-1): EAGVTQFPSHSVIEKGQTVTLRCDPISGHDNLYWYRRVMGKEIKFLLHFVKESKQDESGMPNNRFLAERTGGTYSTLKVQPAELEDSGVYFCASSQEIAFGAAFFGQGTRLTVV.

The chain employs TRBV7-2 and TRBJ2-1, with 11 bases matching TRBD2. Germline-derived CDR1 and CDR2 are SGHTA and FQGNSA. Losses at the gene ends were 1 base for V and 12 bases for J; bases not matched to a gene: 11. This CDR3 is built from 16 residues. The CDR3 sequence is CASSLVPSGGPLGQFF. CDR3 nucleotide sequence: TGTGCCAGCAGCTTAGTCCCTAGCGGGGGGCCCCTTGGGCAGTTCTTC.

The chain links TRBV9 to TRBJ2-6; D is uncertain. The CDR3 spans 16 residues. V shed 1 base and J shed 0 bases, with 8 bases lying between them. From germline, CDR1 is SGDLS and CDR2 YYNGEE. The CDR3 protein is CASSVNTASGANVLTF. CDR3 nucleotide sequence: TGTGCCAGCAGCGTAAATACAGCCTCTGGGGCCAACGTCCTGACTTTC.

Concerning this clone: At the DNA level, this CDR3 is encoded by other sequences in the same sample as well. The chain links TRBV7-2 to TRBJ1-2; TRBD1 might be the D (5 bases). The V end lost 4 bases, the J end lost 4 bases, and 7 bases lay between the germline ends. Germline V gene lookup returns CDR1 SGHTA and CDR2 FQGNSA. The CDR3 length is 12 residues. CDR3 DNA sequence: TGTGCCAGCAGCTCCGACAGCTATGGCTACACCTTC. Protein sequence: CASSSDSYGYTF.

This chain joins TRBV4-2 and TRBJ1-1, with 7 bases matching TRBD1. The CDR3 sequence is 18 residues long. Germline trimming cut 1 base from V and 0 bases from J; bases unmatched to any gene: 11. The germline V gene has CDR1 LGHNA and CDR2 YNFKEQ. This CDR3 is CASSQVGRGQGMNTEAFF. In DNA form, the CDR3 reads TGTGCCAGCAGCCAAGTCGGTAGGGGGCAAGGAATGAACACTGAAGCTTTCTTT.

The chain links TRBV11-2 to TRBJ1-1, with TRBD1 matching 9 bases. The junction had 10 bases not matched to a gene; V was cut back by 5 bases and J by 6 bases. The CDR3 has 15 residues. Per germline, CDR1 SGHAT and CDR2 FQNNGV. The CDR3 region is CASSKSTGGRAEAFF. In nucleotides, the CDR3 is TGTGCCAGCAGCAAATCGACAGGGGGTAGGGCTGAAGCTTTCTTT.

The chain has TRBV7-3 and TRBJ2-3, with 13 bases matching TRBD2. Trimming at V came to 4 bases and at J to 5 bases, leaving 6 bases not matched to a gene. CDR3 length: 16 residues. Germline V CDR1 and CDR2: SGHTA, FQGTGA. The CDR3 loop is CASSSGTSGARDTQYF. CDR3 DNA: TGTGCCAGCAGCTCGGGGACTAGCGGGGCCCGAGATACGCAGTATTTT.

The V call is TRBV4-2, the J call TRBJ2-2; TRBD1 matches at 9 bases. This CDR3 has 13 residues. Germline V CDR1 and CDR2: LGHNA, YNFKEQ. Trimming removed 5 bases from V and 8 bases from J; junction bases left unmatched: 3. CDR3 bases: TGTGCCAGCAGCTTACAGGGGGCGGGGGAGCTGTTTTTT. It translates to CASSLQGAGELFF.

The J gene is TRBJ1-5, the V gene TRBV7-2, with 10 positions matching TRBD1. Trimming cost V 5 bases and J 11 bases; bases outside gene matches: 9. Germline V gene lookup returns CDR1 SGHTA and CDR2 FQGNSA. The CDR3 is 14 amino acids. The CDR3 region has the DNA TGTGCCAGCAGCACAGACAGGGGGCAAGAAGCCCAGCATTTT. It yields the protein CASSTDRGQEAQHF.

This clone was recorded only once. This rearrangement joins TRBV5-6 to TRBJ2-7; 7 bases are a match to TRBD1. CDR3 length equals 17 residues. Germline V gene lookup returns CDR1 SGHDT and CDR2 YYEEEE. V was pared by 0 bases and J by 2 bases, with 11 bases of the junction left unmatched. The CDR3 DNA sequence: TGTGCCAGCAGCTTGGCATCAAGGCTGGACAGGACCTACGAGCAGTACTTC. Translated: CASSLASRLDRTYEQYF.

V and J are TRBV10-3 and TRBJ1-6, with 9 bases aligning to TRBD1. This CDR3 comprises 14 residues. V lost 6 bases, J lost 8 bases, and 5 bases stayed unmatched. Germline V gives CDR1 ENHRY, CDR2 SYGVKD. The CDR3 loop is CAIRRTGDDSPLHF. The DNA for the CDR3 is TGTGCCATCAGAAGGACAGGGGATGATTCACCCCTCCACTTT.

The rearrangement joins TRBV19 to TRBJ2-7; 15 bases map to TRBD2. Germline loops: CDR1 LNHDA, CDR2 SQIVND (reference sequence). V trimming: 8 bases; J trimming: 6 bases; junction bases outside the gene matches: 2. CDR3 length: 13 amino acids. The DNA for the CDR3 is TGTGCCAGTGGGGGACTAGCGGGGGGCGAGCAGTACTTC. Its translation: CASGGLAGGEQYF.